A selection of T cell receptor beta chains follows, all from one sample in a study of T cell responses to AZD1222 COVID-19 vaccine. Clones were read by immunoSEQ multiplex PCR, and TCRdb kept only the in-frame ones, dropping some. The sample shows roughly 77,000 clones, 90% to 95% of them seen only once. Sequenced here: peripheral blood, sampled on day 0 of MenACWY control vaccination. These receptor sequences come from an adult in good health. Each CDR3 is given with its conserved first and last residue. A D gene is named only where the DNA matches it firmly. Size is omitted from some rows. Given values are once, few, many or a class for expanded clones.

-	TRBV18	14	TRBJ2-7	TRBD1	CASSRDRLSYEQYF	TGTGCCAGCTCGCGGGACAGGCTCTCCTACGAGCAGTACTTC
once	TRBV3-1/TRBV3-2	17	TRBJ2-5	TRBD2	CASSREGLAGVGETQYF	TGTGCCAGCAGCCGCGAGGGACTAGCGGGAGTCGGGGAGACCCAGTACTTC
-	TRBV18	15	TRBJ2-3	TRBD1	CASSPMGQGVDTQYF	TGTGCCAGCTCACCAATGGGACAGGGCGTGGATACGCAGTATTTT
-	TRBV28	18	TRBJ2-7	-	CASSFRYSLRGASYEQYF	TGTGCCAGCAGCTTCCGCTATTCCCTACGGGGTGCCTCCTACGAGCAGTACTTC
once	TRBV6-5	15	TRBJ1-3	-	CASSRVGDGGNTIYF	TGTGCCAGCAGTAGAGTAGGGGACGGTGGAAACACCATATATTTT
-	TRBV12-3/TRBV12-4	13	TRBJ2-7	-	CASSLARDYEQYF	TGTGCCAGCAGTTTAGCGAGGGACTACGAGCAGTACTTC
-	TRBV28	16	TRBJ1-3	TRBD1	CASRDRGPLGGNTIYF	TGTGCCAGCAGGGACAGGGGGCCTTTGGGGGGAAACACCATATATTTT
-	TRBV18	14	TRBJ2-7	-	CASSPVQGSYEQYF	TGTGCCAGCTCACCAGTACAGGGCTCCTACGAGCAGTACTTC
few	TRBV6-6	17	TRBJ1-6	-	CASSQTTGQASGSPLHF	TGTGCCAGCAGTCAAACGACAGGCCAGGCGTCGGGATCACCCCTCCACTTT
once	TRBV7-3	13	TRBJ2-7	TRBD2	CASSETSEYEQYF	TGTGCCAGCAGCGAAACTAGCGAGTACGAGCAGTACTTC
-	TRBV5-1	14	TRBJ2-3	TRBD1	CASNPDRPADTQYF	TGCGCCAGCAACCCGGACAGGCCCGCAGATACGCAGTATTTT
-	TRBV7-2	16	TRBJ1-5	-	CASSLMAAGGNQPQHF	TGTGCCAGCAGCTTAATGGCGGCAGGGGGCAATCAGCCCCAGCATTTT
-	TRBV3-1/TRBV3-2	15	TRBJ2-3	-	CASSHNTGGADTQYF	TGTGCCAGCAGCCATAACACGGGGGGCGCAGATACGCAGTATTTT
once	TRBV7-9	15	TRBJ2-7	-	CASSLGGGSTKEQYF	TGTGCCAGCAGCTTAGGTGGGGGCTCTACTAAGGAGCAGTACTTC
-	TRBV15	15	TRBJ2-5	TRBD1	CATSRDRAGGETQYF	TGTGCCACCAGCAGAGATCGGGCAGGGGGAGAGACCCAGTACTTC
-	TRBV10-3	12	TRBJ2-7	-	CAISEWAYEQYF	TGTGCCATCAGTGAGTGGGCCTACGAGCAGTACTTC
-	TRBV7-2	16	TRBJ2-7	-	CASSLVATPERGEQYF	TGTGCCAGCAGCTTAGTCGCGACACCTGAAAGAGGAGAGCAGTACTTC
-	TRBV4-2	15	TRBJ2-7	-	CASSQALDMDYEQYF	TGTGCCAGCAGCCAAGCCCTGGACATGGACTACGAGCAGTACTTC
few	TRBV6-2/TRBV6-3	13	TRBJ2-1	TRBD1	CASSKTGVGEQFF	TGTGCCAGCAGTAAGACAGGGGTCGGTGAGCAGTTCTTC
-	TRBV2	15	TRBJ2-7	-	CASSEGSPTTYEQYF	TGTGCCAGCAGTGAGGGGTCTCCAACTACCTACGAGCAGTACTTC
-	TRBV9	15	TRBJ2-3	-	CASSVEVLSTDTQYF	TGTGCCAGCAGCGTAGAGGTGCTTAGCACAGATACGCAGTATTTT
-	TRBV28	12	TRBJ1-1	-	CASSLIRVEAFF	TGTGCCAGCAGTTTAATCCGGGTTGAAGCTTTCTTT
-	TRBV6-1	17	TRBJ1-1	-	CASSVEHAYGVNTEAFF	TGTGCCAGCAGTGTCGAACACGCATATGGCGTGAACACTGAAGCTTTCTTT
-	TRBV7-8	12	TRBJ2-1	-	CASSSRRDEQFF	TGTGCCAGCAGCTCGCGCAGGGATGAGCAGTTCTTC
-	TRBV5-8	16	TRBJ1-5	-	CASSFDGPGGNQPQHF	TGTGCCAGCAGCTTCGACGGGCCGGGGGGCAATCAGCCCCAGCATTTT
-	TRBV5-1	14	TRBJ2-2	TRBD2	CASSSGTSSGELFF	TGCGCCAGCAGCTCCGGGACTAGTTCCGGGGAGCTGTTTTTT
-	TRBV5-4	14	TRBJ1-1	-	CASSLAFGDTEAFF	TGTGCCAGCAGCTTGGCCTTCGGGGACACTGAAGCTTTCTTT
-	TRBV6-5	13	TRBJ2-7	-	CASSSLDTSKQYF	TGTGCCAGCAGTTCCCTTGACACGTCAAAACAGTACTTC
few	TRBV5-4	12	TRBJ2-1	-	CASSVGQNEQFF	TGTGCCAGCAGCGTAGGACAGAATGAGCAGTTCTTC
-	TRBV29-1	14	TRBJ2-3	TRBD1	CSVEPGQGTDTQYF	TGCAGCGTCGAGCCGGGACAGGGAACAGATACGCAGTATTTT
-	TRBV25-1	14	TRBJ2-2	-	CASRGTGNTGELFF	TGTGCCAGCAGGGGGACGGGGAACACCGGGGAGCTGTTTTTT
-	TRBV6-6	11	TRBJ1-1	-	CASSPRTEAFF	TGTGCCAGCAGTCCCCGCACTGAAGCTTTCTTT
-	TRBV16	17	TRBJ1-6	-	CAAGKGRTSSYNSPLHF	TGTGCCGCGGGGAAAGGACGGACGAGCTCCTATAATTCACCCCTCCACTTT
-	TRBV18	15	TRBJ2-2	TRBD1	CASSPPGTGSGELFF	TGTGCCAGCTCACCACCCGGGACAGGGTCCGGGGAGCTGTTTTTT
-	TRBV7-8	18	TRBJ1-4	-	CASSLAAPPIVLDEKLFF	TGTGCCAGCAGCTTAGCCGCCCCCCCGATAGTTTTAGATGAAAAACTGTTTTTT
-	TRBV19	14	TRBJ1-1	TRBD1	CASSPTGSGTEAFF	TGTGCCAGTAGTCCGACAGGGTCGGGGACTGAAGCTTTCTTT
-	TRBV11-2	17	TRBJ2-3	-	CASSLGAAGPITDTQYF	TGTGCCAGCAGCTTAGGGGCAGCGGGCCCGATCACAGATACGCAGTATTTT
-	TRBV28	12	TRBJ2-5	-	CASRQGEETQYF	TGTGCCAGCAGACAGGGAGAAGAGACCCAGTACTTC
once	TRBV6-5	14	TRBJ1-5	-	CASRTRDGNQPQHF	TGTGCCAGCAGGACCCGGGACGGTAATCAGCCCCAGCATTTT
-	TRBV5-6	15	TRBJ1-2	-	CASSRASTGSHGYTF	TGTGCCAGCAGTCGGGCCTCTACTGGCTCACATGGCTACACCTTC
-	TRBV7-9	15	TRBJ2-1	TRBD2	CASSPGLAVYNEQFF	TGTGCCAGCAGCCCCGGACTAGCCGTCTACAATGAGCAGTTCTTC
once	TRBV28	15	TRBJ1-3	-	CASSLGRESGNTIYF	TGTGCCAGCAGTTTGGGTCGGGAATCTGGAAACACCATATATTTT
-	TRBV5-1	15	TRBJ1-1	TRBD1	CASSFRTGWDTEAFF	TGCGCCAGCAGCTTCCGGACAGGTTGGGACACTGAAGCTTTCTTT
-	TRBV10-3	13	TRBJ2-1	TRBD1	CAISGDRGDEQFF	TGTGCCATCAGTGGGGACAGGGGGGATGAGCAGTTCTTC
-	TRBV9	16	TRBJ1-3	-	CASSGGVLHPGNTIYF	TGTGCCAGCAGCGGCGGCGTCCTCCATCCCGGAAACACCATATATTTT
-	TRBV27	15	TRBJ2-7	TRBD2	CASSSPGLGSYEQYF	TGTGCCAGCAGTTCTCCCGGACTAGGCTCCTACGAGCAGTACTTC
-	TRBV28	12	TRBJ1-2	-	CASSFAGIGYTF	TGTGCCAGCAGTTTCGCGGGGATCGGCTACACCTTC
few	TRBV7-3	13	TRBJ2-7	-	CASSRDNSEEQYF	TGTGCCAGCAGCCGGGACAACTCAGAAGAGCAGTACTTC
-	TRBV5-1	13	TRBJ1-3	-	CASSRGSGNTIYF	TGCGCCAGCAGCAGGGGCTCTGGAAACACCATATATTTT
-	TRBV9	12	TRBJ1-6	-	CASSAANSPLHF	TGTGCCAGCAGCGCAGCTAATTCACCCCTCCACTTT
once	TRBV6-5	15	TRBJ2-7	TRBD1	CASSLTGAVNYEQYF	TGTGCCAGCAGCCTCACAGGGGCCGTAAACTACGAGCAGTACTTC
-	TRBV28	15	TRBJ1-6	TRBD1	CASTTAQGVSSPLHF	TGTGCCAGCACCACCGCGCAGGGGGTTAGTTCACCCCTCCACTTT
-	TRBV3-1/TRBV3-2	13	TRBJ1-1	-	CASSQRLGYPAFF	TGTGCCAGCAGCCAACGCCTCGGGTATCCAGCTTTCTTT
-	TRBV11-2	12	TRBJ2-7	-	CASSPNRVEQYF	TGTGCCAGCAGCCCTAACAGGGTCGAGCAGTACTTC
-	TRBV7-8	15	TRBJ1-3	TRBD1	CASSRGQPSGNTIYF	TGTGCCAGCAGCCGGGGACAGCCCTCTGGAAACACCATATATTTT